Each of the 10 T cell receptor beta chains below was sequenced from the same sample in a study of identical twins. TCRdb reprocessed the 5' RACE reads via MiXCR and lists one record per CDR3 protein. The sample gives 690,000 or so distinct CDR3 sequences, around 8.3% of which show up once; around 0.98% is in the top ten. These data also featured in a second study, about yellow fever vaccine responses in identical twins.

The specimen sequenced was PBMCs. The receptors were sampled from a woman between 18 and 29 years old in good health.

At least ten counts were recorded for this clonotype. The CDR3 bases are TGTGCCACCGCCCCCGGGCGGATGAACACTGAAGCTTTCTTT. Translation: CATAPGRMNTEAFF. V and J are TRBV12-3 or TRBV12-4 and TRBJ1-1; D not resolved. This CDR3 contains 14 residues. Between the trimmed V and J ends, which lost 10 bases and 0 bases, there was a span of 15 bases.

This clonotype has a count of ten or more. The V and J genes are TRBV29-1 and TRBJ1-4; D is unclear. This CDR3 has 12 amino acids. Trimming removed 6 bases at V and 7 bases at J, with 12 bases between. CDR1 is SQVTM, CDR2 ANQGSEA, per germline. The CDR3 loop reads CSVGPRGEKLFF. The CDR3 DNA follows: TGCAGCGTCGGGCCGAGAGGTGAAAAACTGTTTTTT.

The genes are TRBV7-9 and TRBJ2-1; 8 bases line up with TRBD2. Germline assignment: CDR1 SEHNR and CDR2 FQNEAQ (reference sequence). The CDR3 extends over 16 amino acids. V trimming: 2 bases; J trimming: 9 bases; junction bases outside the gene matches: 12. CDR3 protein: CASSLPRGGGGGEQFF. CDR3 nucleotide sequence: TGTGCCAGCAGCTTACCTCGGGGGGGCGGCGGGGGTGAGCAGTTCTTC.

This clonotype was counted between two and nine times. The rearrangement uses TRBV18 and TRBJ2-7; D is unresolved. The CDR3 loop spans 14 amino acids. Germline V CDR1 and CDR2: KGHSH, LQKENI. Deletions cut 0 bases from V and 2 bases from J, with 8 bases between. This chain's CDR3 is CASSPPAEAYEQYF. CDR3 nucleotides: TGTGCCAGCTCACCACCGGCAGAAGCCTACGAGCAGTACTTC.

In its sample, this clonotype was seen a few times. V usage is TRBV5-1 and J usage is TRBJ2-7, with 9 positions matching TRBD2. J was trimmed by 2 bases and V by 4 bases; bases with no gene match: 7. CDR3 size: 15 residues. Per germline, CDR1 SGHRS and CDR2 YFSETQ. CDR3 protein: CASSEGLAATYEQYF. The CDR3 DNA reads TGCGCCAGCAGCGAGGGACTAGCTGCCACCTACGAGCAGTACTTC.

The genes are TRBV6-1 and TRBJ1-4; D not certain. Between the trimmed V and J ends, which lost 7 bases and 6 bases, there was a span of 12 bases. The length of the CDR3 is 13 residues. Germline V lookup: CDR1 MNHNS, CDR2 SASEGT. CDR3 sequence: CASKRSVHEKLFF. For the CDR3, the DNA is TGTGCCAGCAAGAGGTCGGTCCATGAAAAACTGTTTTTT.

This chain links TRBV3-1 with TRBJ2-7; TRBD2 matches 9 bases. Germline CDR1 LGHDT, CDR2 YNNKEL (reference sequence). The trim removed 4 bases at V and 6 bases at J, leaving 4 bases unmatched. There are 13 residues in the CDR3. CDR3 bases: TGTGCCAGCAGCCCTCTGCGGGGGGGCGAGCAGTACTTC. This encodes CASSPLRGGEQYF.

This clonotype has only a few counts. V and J are TRBV11-1 and TRBJ1-1; 7 bases agree with TRBD1. V was pared by 3 bases and J by 0 bases, with 13 bases of the junction left unmatched. The CDR3 loop spans 18 amino acids. CDR1 SGHAT and CDR2 FQDESV come from the germline V gene (reference sequence). CDR3 residues: CASSFFLGTGTVNTEAFF. The CDR3 DNA is TGTGCCAGCAGCTTTTTCTTGGGGACCGGGACAGTGAACACTGAAGCTTTCTTT.

The chain couples TRBV6-1 to TRBJ2-7; 11 bases agree with TRBD2. Germline lookup yields CDR1 MNHNS and CDR2 SASEGT. With V trimmed by 9 bases and J by 1 base, 11 bases remained unmatched. There are 16 residues in the CDR3. The CDR3 protein is CASYASGLAVSYEQYF. The CDR3 DNA reads as TGTGCCAGTTATGCATCGGGACTAGCGGTTTCCTACGAGCAGTACTTC.

This clonotype was seen many times. V gene TRBV9 combines with J gene TRBJ2-3; possible D gene TRBD2, 5 bases. The CDR3 loop spans 15 amino acids. V shed 9 bases and J shed 1 base, with 18 bases lying between them. From germline, CDR1 is SGDLS and CDR2 YYNGEE. CDR3 loop: CAIAPYDGGTDTQYF. Here the CDR3 DNA reads TGTGCCATTGCTCCGTATGACGGGGGCACAGATACGCAGTATTTT.